The present entry profiles one T cell receptor beta chain with its context. TCRdb's table, derived via immunoSEQ multiplex PCR, lists solely in-frame clones and lacks some. Of some 38,000 clones in the sample, about 93% were seen once. The CDR3 is 12 residues long. Germline CDR1 reads LNHDA; CDR2 reads SQIVND (reference sequence). The V end lost 7 bases, the J end lost 2 bases, and 8 bases lay between the germline ends. The data were taken from a study of T cell changes during pregnancy in multiple sclerosis. This receptor was identified in a female donor in good health, enrolled as a control in a pregnancy study. The chain joins TRBV19 to TRBJ1-2; D is possibly TRBD1 (5 bases). Here the sequenced sample was CD4+ T cells from peripheral blood mononuclear cells, taken in the second trimester of pregnancy. For the CDR3, the DNA is TGTGCCAGTAAGGAGGGGAACTATGGCTACACCTTC. Translation gives CASKEGNYGYTF. The full variable domain, rest sourced from reference TRBV19 and TRBJ1-2, is DGGITQSPKYLFRKEGQNVTLSCEQNLNHDAMYWYRQDPGQGLRLIYYSQIVNDFQKGDIAEGYSVSREKKESFPLTVTSAQKNPTAFYLCASKEGNYGYTFGSGTRLTVV.